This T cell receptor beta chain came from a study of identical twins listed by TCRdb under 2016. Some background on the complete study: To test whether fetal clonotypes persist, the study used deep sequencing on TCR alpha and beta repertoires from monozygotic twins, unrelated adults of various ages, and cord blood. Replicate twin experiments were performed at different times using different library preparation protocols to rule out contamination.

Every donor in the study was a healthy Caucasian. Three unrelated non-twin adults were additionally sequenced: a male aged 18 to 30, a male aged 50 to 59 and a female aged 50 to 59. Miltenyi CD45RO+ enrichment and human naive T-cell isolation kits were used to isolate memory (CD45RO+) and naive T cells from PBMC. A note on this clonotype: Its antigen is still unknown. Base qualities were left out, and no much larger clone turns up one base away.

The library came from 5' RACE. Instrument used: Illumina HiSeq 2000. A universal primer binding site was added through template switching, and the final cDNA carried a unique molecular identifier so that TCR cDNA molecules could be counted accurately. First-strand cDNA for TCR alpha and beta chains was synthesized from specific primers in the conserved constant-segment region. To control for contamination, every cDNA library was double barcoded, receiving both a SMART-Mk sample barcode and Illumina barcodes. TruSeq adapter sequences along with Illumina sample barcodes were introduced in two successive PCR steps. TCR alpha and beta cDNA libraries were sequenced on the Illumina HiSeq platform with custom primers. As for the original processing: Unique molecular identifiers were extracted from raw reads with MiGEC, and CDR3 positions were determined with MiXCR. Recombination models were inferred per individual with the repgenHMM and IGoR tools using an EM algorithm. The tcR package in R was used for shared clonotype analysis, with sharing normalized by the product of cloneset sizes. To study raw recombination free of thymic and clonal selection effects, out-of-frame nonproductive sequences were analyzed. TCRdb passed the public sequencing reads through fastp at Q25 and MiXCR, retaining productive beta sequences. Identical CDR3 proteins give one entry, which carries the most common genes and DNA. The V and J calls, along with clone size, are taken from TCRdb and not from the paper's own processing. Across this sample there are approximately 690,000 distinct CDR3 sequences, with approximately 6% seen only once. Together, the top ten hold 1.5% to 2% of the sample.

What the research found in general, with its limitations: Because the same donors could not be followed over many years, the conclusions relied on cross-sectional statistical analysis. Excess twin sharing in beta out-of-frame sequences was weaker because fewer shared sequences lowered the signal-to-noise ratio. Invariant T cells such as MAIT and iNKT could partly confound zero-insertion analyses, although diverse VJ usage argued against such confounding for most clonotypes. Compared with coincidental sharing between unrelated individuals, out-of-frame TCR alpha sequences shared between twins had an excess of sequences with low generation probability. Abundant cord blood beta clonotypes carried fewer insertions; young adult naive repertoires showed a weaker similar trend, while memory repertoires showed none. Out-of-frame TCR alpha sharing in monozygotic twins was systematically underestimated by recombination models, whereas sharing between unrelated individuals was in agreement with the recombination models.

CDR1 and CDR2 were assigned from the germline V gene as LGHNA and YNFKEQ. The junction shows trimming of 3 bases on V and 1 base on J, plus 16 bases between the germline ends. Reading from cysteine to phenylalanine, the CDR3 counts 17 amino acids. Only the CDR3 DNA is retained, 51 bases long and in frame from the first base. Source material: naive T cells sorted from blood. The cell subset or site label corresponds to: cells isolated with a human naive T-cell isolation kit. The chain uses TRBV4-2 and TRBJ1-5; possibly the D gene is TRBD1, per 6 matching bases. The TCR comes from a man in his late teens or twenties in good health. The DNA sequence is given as TGTGCCAGCAGCCACCCCGGCGGCAGGGGCAGCAATCAGCCCCAGCATTTT. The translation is CASSHPGGRGSNQPQHF.